This T cell receptor (beta chain) was sequenced for a study of regulatory T cells in long-lasting Graves disease. Whole-study findings and limits: Owing to a sample size that was small, accuracy may have been reduced.

Time point specified: newly diagnosed GD, antithyroid drugs for less than 3 months. RNA extracted from PBMCs served as the sequencing template. CDR3 regions were amplified by Arm-PCR using iRepertoire HTBI primers to build TCR beta libraries. TCRdb re-derived calls from the multiplex PCR reads in MiXCR, one entry per CDR3 protein. The sample records some 200,000 distinct CDR3 sequences, 15% to 20% being singletons. V was trimmed by 1 base and J by 4 bases, leaving 13 bases between them. The V gene's germline CDR1 is SGHAT and CDR2 FQNNGV. CDR3 length: 15 residues. In regard to this clonotype: As yet, its antigen is unknown.

These data were also reused for a study on T cells in Graves' hyperthyroidism and ophthalmopathy. From that paper: Stable disease denoted Graves' hyperthyroidism without ophthalmopathy progression within 18 months. In the first-round RT-PCR of the TCR CDR3, the HTBI primer set was used.

V usage is TRBV11-2 and J usage is TRBJ1-1, with a tentative D call TRBD1 (5 bases). This clonotype originated in a woman aged 25 to 39 with Graves disease. This material consisted of peripheral blood mononuclear cells (PBMCs), taken at new diagnosis, from a patient treated with antithyroid drugs. The CDR3 sequence is CASSLGGGLGTEAFF. The CDR3 DNA reads as TGTGCCAGCAGCTTAGGCGGGGGGTTGGGCACTGAAGCTTTCTTT.